Following are 25 T cell receptor beta chains from one sample sequenced in a study of T-cell memory formation after mild COVID-19. TCRdb reprocessed the 5' RACE reads with MiXCR, giving one entry per CDR3 protein. Among roughly 100,000 distinct CDR3 sequences listed, approximately 17% were seen once. Sequenced: PBMCs or a T cell subset sorted from them (not recorded which). The receptors originated from an adult woman who had mild COVID-19 (a few samples of this study predate the infection). Cell type and time point are not known.

This clonotype was seen a few times. The chain couples TRBV9 to TRBJ1-1, with D possibly being TRBD1 (6 bases). Between the trimmed V and J ends, which lost 3 bases and 1 base, there was a span of 10 bases. CDR3 size: 14 residues. The V gene's germline CDR1 is SGDLS and CDR2 YYNGEE. CDR3 loop: CASSAGQTNTEAFF. The CDR3 region has the DNA TGTGCCAGCAGCGCCGGACAGACGAACACTGAAGCTTTCTTT.

In its sample, this clonotype was seen a few times. The V call is TRBV18, the J call TRBJ1-2; D perhaps matches TRBD1 (6 bases). Germline V gene lookup returns CDR1 KGHSH and CDR2 LQKENI. The CDR3 is 15 amino acids. The V gene lost 6 bases and the J gene lost 3 bases, with 17 bases spanning the gap. CDR3 residues: CASSERQGFYYGYTF. The CDR3 DNA reads as TGTGCCAGCTCCGAAAGGCAGGGGTTCTACTATGGCTACACCTTC.

This clonotype showed up just once. CDR3 nucleotide sequence: TGCAGCGTAGAGGCCTACAGGGCGGTAAATACGCAGTATTTT. Its protein is CSVEAYRAVNTQYF. The chain employs TRBV29-1 and TRBJ2-3, with D possibly TRBD1 on 6 matching bases. The CDR3 is 14 residues long. V was pared by 6 bases and J by 7 bases, with 20 bases between. The germline V gene has CDR1 SQVTM and CDR2 ANQGSEA.

This clonotype was seen a few times. In DNA, the CDR3 is TGCAGCGTCAAGAAGTGGTTGGGACAGGCCTACGAGCAGTACTTC. As protein: CSVKKWLGQAYEQYF. The chain combines TRBV29-1 with TRBJ2-7; 8 bases match TRBD1. This CDR3 spans 15 amino acids. Germline loops: CDR1 SQVTM, CDR2 ANQGSEA. Trimming took 6 bases from V and 2 from J; bases not matched to a gene: 12.

This clonotype was recorded a few times. The gene calls are TRBV6-6 and TRBJ2-3; D is uncertain. The CDR3 runs to 12 residues. V was trimmed by 5 bases and J by 4 bases, leaving 7 bases between them. Per the germline V gene, CDR1 is MNHNY and CDR2 is SVGAGI (reference sequence). The CDR3 spells CASSAESDTQYF. CDR3 in DNA: TGTGCCAGCAGTGCCGAGTCAGATACGCAGTATTTT.

The chain uses TRBV4-1 and TRBJ1-1; weak D call: TRBD1 (5 bases). The CDR3 has 15 residues. Between the trimmed V and J ends, which lost 4 bases and 0 bases, there was a span of 12 bases. Germline CDR1 and CDR2: MGHRA and YSYEKL. CDR3 DNA: TGCGCCAGCAGCCCTACTGTGGGGGTGAACACTGAAGCTTTCTTT. It translates to CASSPTVGVNTEAFF.

This clonotype was recorded at least ten times. The chain uses TRBV4-3 and TRBJ2-7; no clear D gene. The ends were cut back, 0 bases at V and 0 bases at J, with 12 bases in the middle. This CDR3 contains 16 residues. Per the germline V gene, CDR1 is LGHNA and CDR2 is YSLEER. DNA of the CDR3: TGCGCCAGCAGCCAAGATACTACACCCGCCTCCTACGAGCAGTACTTC. It specifies CASSQDTTPASYEQYF.

This clonotype was detected a few times. V and J are TRBV4-2 and TRBJ2-2, with 7 bases that match TRBD1. This CDR3 is built from 16 residues. The V gene end was trimmed by 0 bases and the J gene end by 6 bases; junction bases not matched to a gene: 7. The V gene's germline CDR1 is LGHNA and CDR2 YNFKEQ. CDR3 in amino acids: CASSQEGVQGAGELFF. CDR3 DNA: TGTGCCAGCAGCCAAGAAGGCGTCCAGGGGGCCGGGGAGCTGTTTTTT.

Ten or more counts support this clonotype. The chain carries TRBV2 and TRBJ2-2; D gene uncertain. Germline V gene sequence: CDR1 SNHLY, CDR2 FYNNEI. Trimming cost V 5 bases and J 8 bases, with 9 bases left between them. This CDR3 spans 12 amino acids. CDR3 nucleotides: TGTGCCAGCAGTTGGGCCACTGGGGAGCTGTTTTTT. Protein sequence: CASSWATGELFF.

This clonotype was observed a handful of times. The genes are TRBV7-9 and TRBJ1-5; 7 nucleotides line up with TRBD1. Trimming at V came to 0 bases and at J to 5 bases, leaving 10 bases not matched to a gene. The germline V gene encodes CDR1 SEHNR and CDR2 FQNEAQ (reference sequence). The CDR3 totals 17 residues. Here the CDR3 DNA reads TGTGCCAGCAGCTTAGCGGCCTTGGGACAGTACTATCAGCCCCAGCATTTT. This encodes CASSLAALGQYYQPQHF.

J is TRBJ1-1 and V is TRBV11-2; perhaps TRBD1 as D (5 bases). Deletions cut 3 bases from V and 9 bases from J, with 23 bases between. This CDR3 comprises 16 residues. Germline values: CDR1 SGHAT, CDR2 FQNNGV. The chain's CDR3 is CASSFPKTGRNDQAFF. The CDR3 DNA reads TGTGCCAGCAGCTTCCCAAAAACAGGTCGGAACGATCAAGCTTTCTTT. The full variable domain, completed using reference TRBV11-2 and TRBJ1-1, is EAGVAQSPRYKIIEKRQSVAFWCNPISGHATLYWYQQILGQGPKLLIQFQNNGVVDDSQLPKDRFSAERLKGVDSTLKIQPAKLEDSAVYLCASSFPKTGRNDQAFFGQGTRLTVV.

The V gene is TRBV14, the J gene TRBJ2-1; D gene unclear. V lost 1 base and J lost 10, with 11 bases in between. CDR1 and CDR2 from the germline V gene are SGHDN and FVKESK. This CDR3 is 13 amino acids long. The CDR3 sequence: CASSQVRAYEQFF. DNA of the CDR3: TGTGCCAGCAGCCAAGTCCGAGCGTACGAGCAGTTCTTC.

This clonotype appeared a few times. The chain carries TRBV20-1 and TRBJ2-7, with D hard to call. Trimming removed 5 bases at V and 1 base at J, with 9 bases between. The germline CDR1 and CDR2 sequences are DFQATT and SNEGSKA (reference sequence). The CDR3 is 12 residues long. The CDR3 region is CSAWALSYEQYF. The CDR3 DNA reads TGCAGTGCTTGGGCGTTATCCTACGAGCAGTACTTC.

This clonotype has only a few counts. The rearrangement links TRBV4-1 to TRBJ2-7; TRBD1 agrees at 10 bases. Trimming took 4 bases from V and 5 from J; bases not matched to a gene: 14. The V gene's germline CDR1 is MGHRA and CDR2 YSYEKL. The CDR3 runs 17 residues. CDR3 loop: CASSPDRGRAFDHEQYF. Here the CDR3 DNA reads TGCGCCAGCAGCCCCGACAGGGGGCGCGCTTTTGACCACGAGCAGTACTTC.

This clonotype was detected a few times. The rearrangement uses TRBV5-1 and TRBJ1-1; no clear D gene. Germline V gene data show CDR1 as SGHRS and CDR2 as YFSETQ. Trimming left V 0 bases short and J 7 bases short, with 13 bases between. The CDR3 has 14 amino acids. The CDR3 nucleotides are TGCGCCAGCAGCTTGGAGGGATATCCCCTTGAAGCTTTCTTT. Protein sequence: CASSLEGYPLEAFF.

CDR3 in DNA: TGTGCCAGCAGCTCGACTAGCGGGAGGTTATCCTACGAGCAGTACTTC. It encodes CASSSTSGRLSYEQYF. This sequence joins TRBV7-8 and TRBJ2-7; 13 nucleotides agree with TRBD2. The J segment lost 1 base and the V segment lost 4 bases, leaving 4 bases of the junction unmatched. This CDR3 is built from 16 residues. Germline CDR1 and CDR2: SGHVS and FQNEAQ.

This clonotype was seen only a few times. J is TRBJ2-3 and V is TRBV6-4, with TRBD1 as a possible D gene (5 bases). Trimming took off 3 bases at V and 0 bases at J, with 13 bases between the two ends. Germline CDR1 and CDR2: MRHNA and SNTAGT. The CDR3 is made up of 16 amino acids. The CDR3 region has the DNA TGTGCCAGCAGTGAATTTCCAGGGTATAGCACAGATACGCAGTATTTT. This codes for CASSEFPGYSTDTQYF.

This clonotype was seen a handful of times. This sequence joins TRBV9 and TRBJ2-3, with D maybe TRBD1 (6 bases). The length of the CDR3 is 14 residues. V dropped 0 bases and J dropped 7 bases, with 12 bases sitting between them. Germline V gene data show CDR1 as SGDLS and CDR2 as YYNGEE. The CDR3 reads CASSVDRGQNTQYF. The CDR3 DNA reads as TGTGCCAGCAGCGTAGACCGGGGACAAAATACGCAGTATTTT. Full variable domain (remainder filled in from reference TRBV9 and TRBJ2-3): DSGVTQTPKHLITATGQRVTLRCSPRSGDLSVYWYQQSLDQGLQFLIQYYNGEERAKGNILERFSAQQFPDLHSELNLSSLELGDSALYFCASSVDRGQNTQYFGPGTRLTVL.

The chain recombines TRBV6-2 or TRBV6-3 with TRBJ2-2; TRBD1 matches 8 bases. The CDR3 runs 15 residues. With V trimmed by 7 bases and J by 4 bases, 8 bases remained unmatched. The germline CDR1 and CDR2 sequences are MNHEY and SVGEGT. DNA of the CDR3: TGTGCCAGCAAAACCAGGGGGCGCGGCACCGGGGAGCTGTTTTTT. This translates into CASKTRGRGTGELFF.

This clonotype has more than one count but fewer than ten. The chain uses TRBV4-3 and TRBJ2-1; TRBD2 matches 11 bases. The germline CDR1 and CDR2 sequences are LGHNA and YSLEER. Germline trimming cut 2 bases from V and 9 bases from J; bases unmatched to any gene: 12. CDR3 length: 17 amino acids. The chain's CDR3 is CASSQPRELAGDGEQFF. CDR3 nucleotides: TGCGCCAGCAGCCAACCCCGGGAACTAGCGGGAGATGGTGAGCAGTTCTTC.

The V and J genes are TRBV9 and TRBJ2-2; maybe TRBD2 (5 bases). CDR3 length equals 15 residues. Germline V gives CDR1 SGDLS, CDR2 YYNGEE. V gave up 2 bases and J gave up 0 bases, with 8 bases separating them. The CDR3 spells CASSVEGTNTGELFF. In nucleotides, the CDR3 is TGTGCCAGCAGCGTTGAGGGTACGAACACCGGGGAGCTGTTTTTT.

The genes are TRBV28 and TRBJ2-7; 7 bases fit TRBD2. CDR1 MDHEN and CDR2 SYDVKM come from the germline V gene. V dropped 5 bases and J dropped 6; count of bases not matched to a gene: 16. This CDR3 is built from 16 residues. This CDR3 is CASSPTMSGGSGEQYF. Written as DNA, the CDR3 is TGTGCCAGCAGTCCTACTATGAGTGGCGGGAGTGGCGAGCAGTACTTC.

This clonotype was seen a handful of times. The V and J genes are TRBV7-9 and TRBJ1-6, with TRBD1 matching 9 bases. Unmatched junction bases numbered 3, after V lost 4 bases and J lost 8 bases. Per germline, CDR1 SEHNR and CDR2 FQNEAQ (reference sequence). This CDR3 contains 14 residues. The CDR3 DNA sequence: TGTGCCAGCAGCTCGACAGGGGGTTATTCACCCCTCCACTTT. Translating it yields CASSSTGGYSPLHF.

The chain has TRBV7-9 and TRBJ1-2; D is perhaps TRBD1 (5 bases). Trimming took 4 bases from V and 2 from J, leaving 17 bases between them. The CDR3 consists of 16 residues. CDR1 and CDR2 (germline): SEHNR, FQNEAQ (reference sequence). The CDR3 DNA reads as TGTGCCAGCAGCTCTACCCGATGGCAGGGAAACTATGGCTACACCTTC. Its translation: CASSSTRWQGNYGYTF.

This clonotype was seen a handful of times. The chain uses TRBV9 and TRBJ2-3; tentative D call: TRBD2 (6 bases). V dropped 0 bases and J dropped 2 bases, with 7 bases sitting between them. Germline CDR1 and CDR2: SGDLS and YYNGEE. The CDR3 covers 14 residues. The CDR3 sequence: CASSVALATDTQYF. In nucleotides, the CDR3 is TGTGCCAGCAGCGTAGCACTAGCCACAGATACGCAGTATTTT. Combining the CDR3 with reference TRBV9 and TRBJ2-3 gives the whole variable domain DSGVTQTPKHLITATGQRVTLRCSPRSGDLSVYWYQQSLDQGLQFLIQYYNGEERAKGNILERFSAQQFPDLHSELNLSSLELGDSALYFCASSVALATDTQYFGPGTRLTVL.